Below, one TCR beta chain is given with its context. Its cognate antigen has yet to be identified. No per-base quality is available; no much larger clone lies one base away. This entry is derived from a study of cytomegalovirus exposure and HLA in healthy donors (dated by TCRdb to about 2017). With regard to the full study: An earlier analysis of several hundred of the donors reported 276 Gb of sequence data and approximately 120 million unique TCR beta sequences obtained from approximately 180 million T cells. Roughly 300 gigabases of sequencing data and tens of millions of unique TCR sequences made up an early release that covered several hundred HLA-typed donors. Of the approximately 400 genotyped donors, approximately 83% fell in the genetic ancestry cluster associated with self-reported Caucasian donors. The study aimed to test whether cataloging public T cell receptors could reveal signatures of past pathogen exposure. The T cell repertoires of 666 subjects were profiled by immunosequencing and related to cytomegalovirus serostatus. In addition to the first cohort of approximately 670 subjects, a separate validation cohort of 120 different subjects was used. To predict cytomegalovirus infection status, the study brought together high-throughput TCR immunosequencing, statistical association of individual TCRs with disease status, and machine learning. A later analysis re-analyzed previously published TCR beta repertoires from 650 to 800 donors and added high-resolution HLA genotyping to study TCR occurrence patterns. In the later analysis, no new phenotypic data were used to find candidate immune exposures; instead, reliance was placed on TCR beta sequences and their occurrence across donors. An earlier analysis of fewer than 700 of the donors applied high-throughput TCR beta sequencing to assess whether each TCR beta V gene segment acted as functional or pseudogenic. Alongside the repertoire data, information on donor age, sex, ethnicity and CMV serostatus was compiled. Genome-wide SNP genotypes for about three fifths of the roughly 670 donors were used in a later genetic analysis, which treated that subset as a discovery cohort. Every repertoire in the discovery cohort had been generated on one and the same sequencing platform. HLA typing included class I and class II loci at four-digit resolution. The number of donors typed differed by locus, with roughly 620-640 for A, B, C, DRB1 and DQB1, over 500 for DQA1, 600 to 610 for DPA1, and around 450 for DPB1. A few DR-DQ haplotypes were treated as single units for association and clustering because of strong linkage in the cohort. On average, around 230,000 unique TCR beta nucleotide sequences were sequenced per donor among more than 350 genotyped donors of the cohort, with 15% to 20% of those sequences being non-productive. Study-level results and caveats: The study listed around 160 TCR beta chains as associated with cytomegalovirus. Presence/absence analyses assumed roughly uniform sequencing depth across donors, an assumption that may not hold. Several of the top co-occurrence clusters appeared to be linked to parvovirus B19, influenza, CMV and Epstein-Barr virus, according to a later analysis. At a false discovery rate of 0.05, a later analysis linked under 20,000 TCR beta sequences to specific HLA alleles. Most TCR sequences were seen in very few donors, while some public TCRs were found in many individuals. V-gene and J-gene trimming of TCR beta chains was associated with a missense DCLRE1C variant in a later genetic analysis, and the association was replicated in an independent cohort. In vitro tests confirmed that a few of the cytomegalovirus-associated TCR beta chains recognize cytomegalovirus antigens. Immune exposure information for the cohort was limited to CMV serostatus. A later analysis found that TCR association rates varied across HLA loci, with DRB1 alleles showing the most associated TCRs and HLA-C alleles the fewest. Because HLA typing was missing for some donors at each locus, association tests included only the typed subset. A later analysis found that HLA-associated TCR beta chains were more clonally expanded and had lower generation probabilities than equally common non-associated chains. Because counts were too low, approximately 15 rarely observed V segments, including chromosome 9 orphons, were excluded from the earlier analysis of under 650 of the donors. It was suggested by the authors that the approach could potentially be generalized to other disease states and immunological phenotypes. The classifier was reported to diagnose cytomegalovirus status with high specificity and sensitivity in both the original and validation cohorts. When HLA alleles, especially DR and DQ, strongly co-occurred, attributing TCR associations to individual alleles was difficult. A group of highly shared sequence variants was considered likely to be a technical artifact of the sequencing pipeline. A further reported finding was that TCR beta sequences accurately predicted the HLA-A and HLA-B alleles for most subjects in the first cohort. Linkage disequilibrium might explain the correlated functional status among segregating V segments, but an unknown experimental factor could not be ruled out. Because the 87-base-pair reads could not distinguish some IMGT-functional V segments, including TRBV6-2 and TRBV6-3, those segments were excluded. A later genetic analysis reported fewer N-insertions in productive TCRs among donors in an Asian-associated ancestry cluster than the roughly 670-donor mean. Most CMV-associated TCR beta chains appeared to be HLA-restricted in a later analysis, and the HLA associations seemed to be driven largely by CMV exposure. Only TCR beta chains were sequenced in this cohort, and the absence of alpha or paired-chain data limited detectable features. Broadly in line with IMGT annotations, most TCR beta V segments showed up in productive rearrangements about 90% or about 30% of the time in an earlier analysis of about 500 of the donors.

The receptor library was made with the immunoSEQ multiplex PCR assay. For the multiplex PCR, a mixture combining 60 forward primers for TCR Vbeta segments and 13 reverse primers for TCR Jbeta segments was used. The CDR3 region of rearranged TCR beta genes was amplified from genomic DNA by a multiplex PCR assay. On the Illumina HiSeq System, the amplified TCR beta libraries were sequenced as 87-base-pair reads. Regarding the original processing steps: A later analysis tallied 80 million to 95 million unique TCR beta chains across the roughly 610 repertoires, and some 10 million of those chains were shared by two or more donors. Raw reads were error-corrected and collapsed into unique sequences by a nearest-neighbor algorithm in which closely related sequences were merged to remove PCR and sequencing errors. To assign V, D and J gene segments, CDR3 sequences were aligned to IMGT reference sequences. For a sequence to be retained, a match of at least six nucleotides was required to both a V gene segment and a J gene segment. Rearrangements were classified as productive when the CDR3 lacked stop codons and remained in frame with V and J, and all other rearrangements were classified as non-productive. CDR3 was defined by IMGT convention, running from the second conserved V-encoded cysteine to the conserved J-encoded phenylalanine. Sequences without an unambiguous match to a single V gene segment were excluded from the earlier analysis of several hundred of the donors. In an earlier analysis of roughly 500 of the donors, V segments were called functional above 56.7% productive rearrangements and were called segregating when the between-donor standard deviation exceeded 5%. A statistical classification framework was built for diagnosing cytomegalovirus status from the catalog of TCR beta chain sequences. In a later analysis, TCR nucleotide sequences were compared against IMGT/GENE-DB human TR gene sequences so that V and J genes could be assigned. In a later analysis, CDR3 sequences and most-parsimonious VDJ recombination scenarios were assigned using the TCRdist pipeline. A later analysis defined each TCR beta chain by its CDR3 amino acid sequence plus V-gene family, and excluded reads lacking a unique V-gene family. In a later analysis, around 600 highly shared, low-generation-probability nucleotide sequences were removed to address suspected cross-contamination and a sequencing artifact. In a later analysis, a clonal expansion index was calculated for each public chain from normalized within-repertoire ranks of inferred template counts. In a later analysis, generation probabilities were computed using a VDJ recombination model fitted to out-of-frame rearrangements, and the results were checked against IGoR. A later analysis scored TCR-TCR, TCR-HLA and TCR-CMV co-occurrence with hypergeometric tests, applying a repertoire-size bias correction to TCR pairs. A later analysis estimated false discovery rates by permuting HLA or CMV assignments 20 times. In a later analysis, co-occurring TCRs were grouped with DBSCAN, and TCRdist sequence similarity was added when clustering was performed within HLA-allele-positive subsets. For co-occurrence clustering, repertoires with fewer than 30,000 or more than 120,000 public chains were excluded, along with several repertoires with anomalous nucleotide sharing. The source is immuneACCESS, and TCRdb retained only in-frame sequences with V and J called. Part of the clones is not carried over; for the studies checked, unresolved V genes explain less than half of this, and the remainder is unexplained. The V and J calls and clone size are taken from that table; D and trimming were inferred from the DNA. The sample table lists around 150,000 clones, 87% of them with a count of one. 0.85% to 1% of the sample goes to the ten largest clones.

CDR1 and CDR2, looked up from the germline V gene (reference sequence), are LNHDA and SQIVND. Reading from cysteine to phenylalanine, the CDR3 counts 16 amino acids. The sequence is cut down to CDR3 DNA, 48 bases in frame from base 1. The V end gives up 4 bases and the J end 6 bases, leaving 11 bases in the junction not matched to a gene. The cohort consisted of hundreds of healthy bone marrow donors. At the time of sampling, all cohort members were nominally healthy, though unrecorded immune exposures were likely present. The donor was CMV seronegative and belonged to the group of 352 seronegative cohort members. Every donor gave a peripheral blood sample, and the peripheral blood mononuclear cells from that sample were used for TCR beta sequencing. The Qiagen DNeasy Blood Extraction Kit was used to extract genomic DNA from the blood cell samples.

The TCR originated in a woman aged 25 to 45 in good health and CMV-seronegative. Recombination linked TRBV19 to TRBJ1-1, with 10 central nucleotides matching TRBD1. The source material was PBMCs. CDR3 sequence: CASSRATGQGFSEAFF. The DNA reads TGTGCCAGTAGTAGAGCAACGGGACAGGGGTTCTCTGAAGCTTTCTTT.